A single sample gave rise to the 14 T cell receptor beta chains below, sequenced in a study of cytomegalovirus exposure and HLA in healthy donors. Primers included in the PCR were 60 Vbeta and 13 Jbeta primers. Clones were sequenced by immunoSEQ multiplex PCR, and TCRdb holds only the in-frame ones, with some missing. The repertoire holds about 86,000 clones, with over 70% as singletons. The material sequenced was PBMCs. The receptors stem from a man aged 60-69 years in good health and CMV-seronegative.

The chain carries TRBV5-1 and TRBJ1-4; D call uncertain. The CDR3 sequence is 14 residues long. Germline CDR1 SGHRS, CDR2 YFSETQ. V lost 0 bases, J lost 7 bases, and 10 bases lay in between. CDR3 nucleotides: TGCGCCAGCAGCTTGGAAGGGAGCGGTGAAAAACTGTTTTTT. Its protein product is CASSLEGSGEKLFF.

The V and J genes are TRBV28 and TRBJ2-7, with D hard to call. Germline V CDR1 and CDR2: MDHEN, SYDVKM. V lost 6 bases to trimming and J lost 2 bases, with 5 bases between them. The CDR3 is made up of 11 amino acids. Here the CDR3 DNA reads TGTGCCAGCAGCAGCGCCTACGAGCAGTACTTC. It codes for CASSSAYEQYF.

This clone has a handful of counts. The chain uses TRBV5-8 and TRBJ2-1, with D possibly being TRBD2 (5 bases). CDR1 and CDR2 from the germline V gene are SGHTS and YDEGEE. This CDR3 has 14 residues. Trimming removed 4 bases at V and 8 bases at J, with 16 bases between. The CDR3 DNA reads TGTGCCAGCAGCGTTGAGGTCCTGAGGGATGAGCAGTTCTTC. Encoded protein: CASSVEVLRDEQFF.

This clone has a single count. The genes are TRBV28 and TRBJ1-3; perhaps TRBD1 as D (5 bases). The V gene lost 4 bases and the J gene lost 1 base, with 8 bases spanning the gap. This CDR3 has 14 residues. Looked up from germline, CDR1 is MDHEN and CDR2 is SYDVKM. The DNA for the CDR3 is TGTGCCAGCAGTTCGCGGGGGTCTGGAAACACCATATATTTT. It is translated as CASSSRGSGNTIYF.

This clone occurred a few times. The chain is built from TRBV6-5 and TRBJ2-4, with D uncertain. The CDR3 has 11 amino acids. The V gene's germline CDR1 is MNHEY and CDR2 SVGAGI. V was shortened by 4 bases and J by 8 bases, with 6 bases between the two germline ends. As DNA, the CDR3 is TGTGCCAGCAGTTTTTCGGACATTCAGTACTTC. Protein: CASSFSDIQYF.

The rearrangement joins TRBV23-1 to TRBJ2-1; unclear D gene. TRBV23-1 is placed among ORFs of uncertain function. Trimming took 0 bases from V and 10 from J, leaving 25 bases between them. The CDR3 has 18 amino acids. Here the CDR3 reads CASSQSNLFALAVGEQFF. The CDR3 nucleotides are TGCGCCAGCAGTCAATCGAACCTCTTCGCCCTTGCCGTGGGCGAGCAGTTCTTC.

This clone was seen a few times. J is TRBJ1-5 and V is TRBV6-1; the match to TRBD1 covers 7 bases. V gave up 1 base and J gave up 6 bases; unmatched junction bases: 6. Germline CDR1 and CDR2: MNHNS and SASEGT. The CDR3 sequence is 15 residues long. The CDR3: CASSEGGRGFQPQHF. DNA of the CDR3: TGTGCCAGCAGTGAAGGAGGCAGGGGGTTTCAGCCCCAGCATTTT.

This clone showed up many times. This chain connects TRBV14 to TRBJ1-2, with D tentatively TRBD1 (5 bases). Looked up from germline, CDR1 is SGHDN and CDR2 is FVKESK. The V gene lost 1 base and the J gene lost 4 bases, with 10 bases spanning the gap. The CDR3 contains 14 residues. DNA for the CDR3: TGTGCCAGCAGCCAAGGACAGATGACCTATGGCTACACCTTC. Translating it yields CASSQGQMTYGYTF.

The chain carries TRBV10-1 and TRBJ2-7; 8 bases match TRBD1. Germline CDR1 reads WNHNN; CDR2 reads SYGVQD (reference sequence). The CDR3 loop spans 14 amino acids. The V and J ends lost 2 bases and 6 bases, in that order; junction bases with no gene match: 6. The CDR3 is CASSEARTGFEQYF. The CDR3 coding sequence is TGCGCCAGCAGTGAGGCTAGGACAGGGTTCGAGCAGTACTTC.

This clone has only one observation. J is TRBJ1-2 and V is TRBV5-6; 7 positions match TRBD1. The CDR3 sequence is 15 residues long. V lost 2 bases to trimming and J lost 4 bases; unmatched junction nucleotides: 8. From germline, CDR1 is SGHDT and CDR2 YYEEEE. This chain's CDR3 is CASSFDRDDFYGYTF. The DNA of the CDR3 is TGTGCCAGCAGCTTTGACAGGGACGACTTCTATGGCTACACCTTC. The full variable domain, completed using reference TRBV5-6 and TRBJ1-2, is DAGVTQSPTHLIKTRGQQVTLRCSPKSGHDTVSWYQQALGQGPQFIFQYYEEEERQRGNFPDRFSGHQFPNYSSELNVNALLLGDSALYLCASSFDRDDFYGYTFGSGTRLTVV.

This chain links TRBV30 with TRBJ1-4; D call uncertain. This CDR3 has 14 residues. Germline V lookup: CDR1 GTSNPN, CDR2 SVGIG (reference sequence). V was shortened by 0 bases and J by 5 bases, with 10 bases between the two germline ends. The CDR3 region has the DNA TGTGCCTGGAGTGTAAGCCGATGGAATGAAAAACTGTTTTTT. Protein sequence: CAWSVSRWNEKLFF.

V gene TRBV19 combines with J gene TRBJ2-5; tentative D call: TRBD1 (6 bases). The V end was cut by 3 bases, the J end by 1 base, with 9 bases between. In germline, CDR1 is LNHDA, CDR2 SQIVND (reference sequence). The CDR3 length is 14 residues. CDR3 in amino acids: CASSIWGPQETQYF. As DNA, the CDR3 is TGTGCCAGTAGTATCTGGGGGCCCCAAGAGACCCAGTACTTC.

The chain couples TRBV29-1 to TRBJ1-3; a possible D gene is TRBD1 (5 bases). V gave up 3 bases and J gave up 7 bases, with 13 bases separating them. CDR1 SQVTM and CDR2 ANQGSEA come from the germline V gene. The CDR3 runs to 13 residues. In nucleotides, the CDR3 is TGCAGCGTTGAGGAGGGGTCGAGGAACACCATATATTTT. Amino acid sequence: CSVEEGSRNTIYF.

The gene calls are TRBV28 and TRBJ2-7, with D perhaps matching TRBD1 (5 bases). V lost 3 bases and J 3 bases, leaving 9 bases between the germline ends. Germline V CDR1 and CDR2: MDHEN, SYDVKM. The CDR3 spans 13 residues. Here the CDR3 reads CASSFSQGYEQYF. For the CDR3, the DNA is TGTGCCAGCAGTTTCTCCCAGGGCTACGAGCAGTACTTC.